The next 11 T cell receptor beta chains were all read from a single sample in a study of blood T cell repertoires in COVID-19 (TCRdb year 2020). Preparation of the library involved the immunoSEQ multiplex PCR assay. The clones in this table, taken by TCRdb from immuneACCESS, are in-frame only. Not every clone is retained; where verified, under half of the shortfall comes from an unresolved V gene, and the cause of the rest is unknown. This sample gives 150,000 or so clones in total; approximately 86% of them show up just once. Roughly 7.8% of the sample is taken by the ten largest. Sequencing input: peripheral blood. The origin of the receptors is a man in his 60s with acute or convalescent COVID-19.

V gene TRBV7-2 combines with J gene TRBJ1-5; 9 bases fit TRBD1. This CDR3 contains 15 residues. The J segment lost 5 bases and the V segment lost 3 bases, leaving 5 bases of the junction unmatched. Looked up from germline, CDR1 is SGHTA and CDR2 is FQGNSA. The CDR3 region has the DNA TGTGCCAGCAGCTTCCCCGGGACAGGGTATCAGCCCCAGCATTTT. The encoded protein is CASSFPGTGYQPQHF. Drawing the rest from reference TRBV7-2 and TRBJ1-5, the complete variable domain is GAGVSQSPSNKVTEKGKDVELRCDPISGHTALYWYRQSLGQGLEFLIYFQGNSAPDKSGLPSDRFSAERTGGSVSTLTIQRTQQEDSAVYLCASSFPGTGYQPQHFGDGTRLSIL.

The J gene is TRBJ2-3, the V gene TRBV9; 14 positions agree with TRBD2. This CDR3 spans 16 amino acids. V dropped 2 bases and J dropped 4; count of bases not matched to a gene: 3. Germline V gene sequence: CDR1 SGDLS, CDR2 YYNGEE. The CDR3 sequence is CASSVGLAGGADTQYF. The CDR3 nucleotides are TGTGCCAGCAGCGTTGGACTAGCGGGAGGAGCAGATACGCAGTATTTT.

The chain carries TRBV11-1 and TRBJ2-3; 8 bases are shared with TRBD1. The CDR3 is 15 residues long. The junction had 9 bases not matched to a gene; V was cut back by 5 bases and J by 5 bases. In germline, CDR1 is SGHAT, CDR2 FQDESV (reference sequence). CDR3 DNA: TGTGCCAGCAGCCTAAATCAGGGGGCTAGAGATACGCAGTATTTT. It specifies CASSLNQGARDTQYF.

V usage is TRBV19 and J usage is TRBJ2-2; 7 bases line up with TRBD2. Germline loops: CDR1 LNHDA, CDR2 SQIVND (reference sequence). J lost 2 bases, V lost 3 bases, and 3 bases had no gene match. This CDR3 has 15 residues. The CDR3 nucleotides read TGTGCCAGTAGTATCAAGCGGGATAACACCGGGGAGCTGTTTTTT. Translating it yields CASSIKRDNTGELFF.

This chain links TRBV19 with TRBJ2-2, with 9 bases lining up with TRBD1. Germline V gene data show CDR1 as LNHDA and CDR2 as SQIVND (reference sequence). After removal of 2 bases from V and 5 bases from J, the junction contained 6 bases not matched to a gene. The CDR3 length is 16 residues. This CDR3 reads CASSILGQGRTGELFF. The CDR3 DNA sequence: TGTGCCAGTAGTATATTAGGACAGGGGCGTACCGGGGAGCTGTTTTTT.

In DNA, the CDR3 is TGTGCCAGCAGCCAGGGACAAACAGGGGGCCCGGGTGGCTACACCTTC. It codes for CASSQGQTGGPGGYTF. The chain employs TRBV3-1 (or the pseudogene TRBV3-2) and TRBJ1-2; 9 bases align to TRBD1. CDR3 length: 16 amino acids. V lost 3 bases, J lost 7 bases, and 12 bases stayed unmatched. From germline, CDR1 is LGHDT and CDR2 YNNKEL (reference sequence).

This rearrangement joins TRBV28 to TRBJ1-1; 7 bases map to TRBD1. The V gene's germline CDR1 is MDHEN and CDR2 SYDVKM. The CDR3 has 16 amino acids. V trimming: 5 bases; J trimming: 6 bases; junction bases outside the gene matches: 15. CDR3 protein: CASSPGTDPYRSEAFF. Here the CDR3 DNA reads TGTGCCAGCAGTCCCGGGACAGATCCTTACAGGTCTGAAGCTTTCTTT.

The chain combines TRBV5-5 with TRBJ1-4; D not certain. The CDR3 covers 14 residues. Germline V gene sequence: CDR1 SGHKS, CDR2 YYEKEE (reference sequence). Trimming removed 0 bases at V and 4 bases at J, with 7 bases between. The CDR3 DNA is TGTGCCAGCAGCTTGGCGCAGCGTAATGAAAAACTGTTTTTT. This gives the protein CASSLAQRNEKLFF.

CDR3: CASRREGFNQPQHF. CDR3 sequence (DNA): TGTGCCAGTAGAAGAGAGGGTTTCAATCAGCCCCAGCATTTT. The rearrangement links TRBV19 to TRBJ1-5; D unclear. The CDR3 consists of 14 residues. V was pared by 6 bases and J by 3 bases, with 12 bases between. Looked up from germline, CDR1 is LNHDA and CDR2 is SQIVND (reference sequence).

The V and J genes are TRBV7-7 and TRBJ2-7; 11 bases agree with TRBD2. The germline V gene has CDR1 SSHAT and CDR2 FNYEAQ (reference sequence). The CDR3 spans 13 residues. Trimming took 5 bases from V and 6 from J; bases not matched to a gene: 3. The CDR3 sequence is CASSNLAGGEQYF. In DNA form, the CDR3 reads TGTGCCAGCAGCAACCTAGCGGGAGGCGAGCAGTACTTC.

The gene calls are TRBV7-2 and TRBJ1-2; TRBD1 might be the D (5 bases). CDR1 SGHTA and CDR2 FQGNSA come from the germline V gene. The CDR3 sequence is 15 residues long. V was trimmed by 2 bases and J by 5 bases, leaving 15 bases between them. The CDR3 here is CASSLWEVREYGYTF. In nucleotides, the CDR3 is TGTGCCAGCAGCTTATGGGAGGTCAGGGAGTATGGCTACACCTTC.